These 5 T cell receptor beta chains originate from one sample sequenced in a study of T-cell reconstitution after alpha-beta-depleted transplantation in children. Preparation of the TCRbeta library involved a method that used unique molecular identifiers. TCRdb fed the PCR reads into MiXCR, producing one record per CDR3 protein. This sample carries a few hundred thousand distinct CDR3 sequences, roughly 21% of them seen once, and the ten largest clones take around 3.9%. The material sequenced was PBMCs from the stem cell graft donor, taken from the stem cell graft. The receptor source for this set is a human donor who donated a stem cell graft to a child with acute myeloid leukemia.

V usage is TRBV10-3 and J usage is TRBJ2-7; D is possibly TRBD2 (5 bases). Germline lookup yields CDR1 ENHRY and CDR2 SYGVKD. This CDR3 has 14 amino acids. Trimming took off 10 bases at V and 3 bases at J, with 19 bases between the two ends. The CDR3 DNA sequence: TGTGCCACCAGCAGCGCGGGTGACATCTACGAGCAGTACTTC. Translating gives CATSSAGDIYEQYF.

The chain's CDR3 is CASTSTTGFSYEQYF. CDR3 bases: TGTGCCAGCACCTCTACGACAGGGTTTTCCTACGAGCAGTACTTC. The chain employs TRBV12-3 or TRBV12-4 and TRBJ2-7; 7 bases map to TRBD1. The CDR3 spans 15 residues. V lost 7 bases to trimming and J lost 1 base; unmatched junction nucleotides: 10.

The chain has TRBV3-1 and TRBJ2-1; possibly TRBD2 for D (5 bases). Germline V CDR1 and CDR2: LGHDT, YNNKEL (reference sequence). V shed 5 bases and J shed 5 bases, with 13 bases lying between them. The CDR3 runs to 14 residues. The chain's CDR3 is CASSTPGSNNEQFF. The CDR3 region has the DNA TGTGCCAGCAGCACCCCGGGAAGTAACAATGAGCAGTTCTTC.

There are a few counts of this clonotype. The chain is built from TRBV20-1 and TRBJ1-5, with 7 bases that match TRBD1. The CDR3 consists of 14 residues. Germline V gene lookup returns CDR1 DFQATT and CDR2 SNEGSKA (reference sequence). Germline trimming cut 6 bases from V and 3 bases from J; bases unmatched to any gene: 8. CDR3 protein: CSATDRSYNQPQHF. Here the CDR3 DNA reads TGCAGTGCCACGGACAGGAGCTACAATCAGCCCCAGCATTTT.

The chain uses TRBV5-1 and TRBJ2-1; D is perhaps TRBD2 (6 bases). The CDR3 is 16 residues long. The germline V gene has CDR1 SGHRS and CDR2 YFSETQ. The V gene lost 4 bases and the J gene lost 6 bases, with 20 bases spanning the gap. CDR3 DNA sequence: TGCGCCAGCAGCCTCCCGCGTTGGGGGGAATTCAATGAGCAGTTCTTC. It is translated as CASSLPRWGEFNEQFF.